This T cell receptor (beta chain) was recovered during a study of blood T cells in healthy people across ages. Through a sample-barcoded 5' primer and a J-beta primer mix, a second PCR was run for roughly 6 to 11 cycles. Tagging of each cDNA molecule was performed by a template-switch adaptor with 12 random nucleotides. TCRdb re-analysed the 5' RACE reads in MiXCR, keeping a single row per CDR3 protein. The sample lists roughly 2 million distinct CDR3 sequences; about 49% were seen once. V lost 2 bases, J lost 0 bases, and 3 bases stayed unmatched. In germline, CDR1 is MNHEY, CDR2 SVGAGI. The CDR3 runs to 18 residues. Regarding this clonotype: What it binds is unknown.

All donors came from Russia, were Caucasian and healthy, and spanned ages about 6 to 95. The authors drew 7.5 to 10 milliliters of peripheral blood from each donor. Whole-study results and caveats: A strong correlation between TCR beta diversity and naive T cell percentage was seen.

The sequence was collected from a woman between 35 and 50 years old in good health. The sample was blood. The chain recombines TRBV6-5 with TRBJ2-6, with 11 bases lining up with TRBD1. The CDR3: CASSYAGTGGSGANVLTF. The CDR3 nucleotides are TGTGCCAGCAGTTACGCGGGGACAGGGGGCTCTGGGGCCAACGTCCTGACTTTC.